This T cell receptor (beta chain) was observed in a study of control samples from healthy donors and cancer patients. Produced via immunoSEQ multiplex PCR; TCRdb's table is partial and in-frame only. The sample lists about 85,000 clones, 85% to 90% occurring once. There are 14 residues in the CDR3. Germline lookup yields CDR1 LGHDT and CDR2 YNNKEL (reference sequence). V was shortened by 3 bases and J by 3 bases, with 11 bases between the two germline ends. This clone appeared a single time. The sample taken for sequencing was blood. This chain links TRBV3-1 (or the pseudogene TRBV3-2) with TRBJ1-2, with D possibly being TRBD1 (5 bases). The TCR comes from a woman aged 55-70 years in good health. CDR3 sequence: CASSQGVEDYGYTF. The CDR3 DNA reads as TGTGCCAGCAGCCAGGGGGTTGAGGACTATGGCTACACCTTC.